This T cell receptor (beta chain) is drawn from a study of control samples from healthy donors and cancer patients (dated by TCRdb to 2019 to 2021). In regard to this clone: No antigen is known for it. No base-level quality is on record; no much larger clone is a single base apart.

The method behind the library was the immunoSEQ multiplex PCR assay. TCRdb retrieved this table from immuneACCESS and kept in-frame rearrangements only. Not all clones are present; in checked studies, unresolved V genes account for under half, and no reason is known for the remainder. In all, the sample holds 170,000 or so clones, and 94% of those were seen once. Jointly, the top ten make up 1.3% of the sample. CDR1 and CDR2 are drawn from the germline V gene (reference sequence): LNHDA, SQIVND. Unmatched junction bases come to 6, with V trimmed by 4 bases and J by 2 bases. The CDR3 has 18 amino acids, counting the end cysteine and phenylalanine. Here the CDR3 DNA is all that survives: 54 bases in frame from base 1.

The chain is made from TRBV19 and TRBJ2-2; 14 nucleotides in the junction match TRBD2. The sequence was collected from a woman under 30 in good health. Material: blood. The CDR3 region reads CASSRGLAGETNTGELFF. The nucleotide sequence is given as TGTGCCAGTAGTAGGGGACTAGCGGGAGAGACTAACACCGGGGAGCTGTTTTTT. The full variable domain, with segments outside the CDR3 supplied by the reference TRBV19 and TRBJ2-2 proteins, appears as DGGITQSPKYLFRKEGQNVTLSCEQNLNHDAMYWYRQDPGQGLRLIYYSQIVNDFQKGDIAEGYSVSREKKESFPLTVTSAQKNPTAFYLCASSRGLAGETNTGELFFGEGSRLTVL.